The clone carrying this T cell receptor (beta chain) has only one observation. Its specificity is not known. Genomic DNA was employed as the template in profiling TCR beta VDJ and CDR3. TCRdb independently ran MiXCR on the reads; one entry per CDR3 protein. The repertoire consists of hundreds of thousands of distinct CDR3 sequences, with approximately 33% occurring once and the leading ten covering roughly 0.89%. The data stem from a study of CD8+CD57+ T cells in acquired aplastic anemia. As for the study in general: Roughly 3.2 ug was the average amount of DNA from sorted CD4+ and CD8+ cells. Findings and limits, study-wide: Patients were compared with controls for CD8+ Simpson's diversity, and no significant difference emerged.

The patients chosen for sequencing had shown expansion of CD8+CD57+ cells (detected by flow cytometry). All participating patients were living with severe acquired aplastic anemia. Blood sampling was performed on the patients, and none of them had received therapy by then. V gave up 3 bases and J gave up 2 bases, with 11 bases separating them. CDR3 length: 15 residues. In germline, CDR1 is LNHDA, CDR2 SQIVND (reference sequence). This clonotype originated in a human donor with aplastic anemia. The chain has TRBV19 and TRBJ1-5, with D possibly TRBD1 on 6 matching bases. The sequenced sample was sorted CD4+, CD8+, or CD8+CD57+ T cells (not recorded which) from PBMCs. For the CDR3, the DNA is TGTGCCAGTAGTATCACCAGGGGTGGCAATCAGCCCCAGCATTTT. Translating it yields CASSITRGGNQPQHF.